This T cell receptor (beta chain) is drawn from a study of shared clonotypes between healthy human individuals. Study at large: There were three CD4 naive, three CD4 memory, two CD8 naive and one CD8 memory plates per donor. The study, taken as a whole, reports: Sampling involved blood alone; tissue repertoires likely differ. Compared with memory subsets, naive subsets generally had larger estimated richness. Relative to clonotypes present in all four donors, those not shared had lower generation probabilities.

Here immunoSEQ multiplex PCR was the method, and the copy in TCRdb shows in-frame clones only, minus some. The data hold approximately 840,000 clones, with 96% observed a single time. Naive CD8 cells, CD45RO-negative and positively selected for CCR7, excluded terminally differentiated effector memory CD45RA+ cells. This clone was found once. Its matching antigen is unknown. Trimming removed 5 bases at V and 0 bases at J, with 17 bases between. This CDR3 has 18 amino acids. The germline CDR1 and CDR2 sequences are SEHNR and FQNEAQ (reference sequence). The genes are TRBV7-9 and TRBJ2-6; D may be TRBD1 (6 bases). The sequenced material came from naive CD8+ T cells sorted from blood. This TCR was sampled from a man younger than 40 in good health. CDR3 in DNA: TGTGCCAGCAGCACCCGGGACATGGGTTACTCTGGGGCCAACGTCCTGACTTTC. This encodes CASSTRDMGYSGANVLTF.